The entry below describes one T cell receptor (beta chain). The germline V gene has CDR1 GTSNPN and CDR2 SVGIG (reference sequence). The CDR3 runs 14 residues. Trimming stripped 1 base from V and 3 bases from J, with 12 bases between. In the authors' methods: Amplification with reference gene primers provided the estimates of nucleated cell counts. This table comes from immunoSEQ multiplex PCR, and its TCRdb copy is limited to in-frame clones, with some not included. The V and J calls and the clone size are those of that table, but D and trimming were determined from the DNA. The data hold approximately 250,000 clones, with about four fifths observed a single time. This entry comes from a study of blood T cell repertoires in COVID-19. Study as a whole: Material from acute and convalescent COVID-19 was sourced from the United States, Italy and Spain. PBMCs, B-cell-depleted T cells, or T cells were the source of the cDNA or gDNA that made up the material.

What was sequenced was peripheral blood. The J gene is TRBJ2-5, the V gene TRBV30; the D is unclear. This TCR came from a man between 45 and 60 years old with acute or convalescent COVID-19. CDR3 in amino acids: CAWSAASLKETQYF. For the CDR3, the DNA is TGTGCCTGGAGTGCCGCCTCCCTAAAAGAGACCCAGTACTTC.